These 30 T cell receptor beta chains came from one sample sequenced in a study of T cell responses to AZD1222 COVID-19 vaccine. Generated by immunoSEQ multiplex PCR, the TCRdb table keeps only in-frame clones and is missing some. The sample includes 100,000 to 150,000 clones, around 90% of them seen just once. The sequenced sample was peripheral blood, obtained on day 0 of AZD1222 vaccination. Receptor source: an adult in good health.

J is TRBJ1-1 and V is TRBV29-1, with D perhaps matching TRBD1 (6 bases). V lost 4 bases and J 4 bases, leaving 7 bases between the germline ends. This CDR3 comprises 11 residues. The germline CDR1 and CDR2 sequences are SQVTM and ANQGSEA. CDR3 amino acids: CSVAGATEAFF. The CDR3 nucleotides are TGCAGCGTTGCAGGGGCCACTGAAGCTTTCTTT. Combining the CDR3 with reference TRBV29-1 and TRBJ1-1 gives the whole variable domain SAVISQKPSRDICQRGTSLTIQCQVDSQVTMMFWYRQQPGQSLTLIATANQGSEATYESGFVIDKFPISRPNLTFSTLTVSNMSPEDSSIYLCSVAGATEAFFGQGTRLTVV.

This chain joins TRBV5-6 and TRBJ1-2, with a tentative D call TRBD1 (6 bases). The V and J ends lost 2 bases and 1 base respectively, with 9 bases between them. The CDR3 loop spans 14 amino acids. Germline lookup yields CDR1 SGHDT and CDR2 YYEEEE. Here the CDR3 reads CASSFTGRNYGYTF. The CDR3 DNA reads as TGTGCCAGCAGCTTTACAGGGCGTAACTATGGCTACACCTTC.

The CDR3 DNA is TGTGCCAGTAGTAGCGGACTGGCCTCCTACGAGCAGTACTTC. The encoded protein is CASSSGLASYEQYF. The chain has TRBV19 and TRBJ2-7; tentatively, D is TRBD2 (5 bases). This CDR3 spans 14 amino acids. Trimming stripped 4 bases from V and 0 bases from J, with 10 bases between. Germline V gives CDR1 LNHDA, CDR2 SQIVND (reference sequence).

The CDR3 region has the DNA TGTGCCACCAGTTCAGGAGCGAACACCGGGGAGCTGTTTTTT. This sequence encodes CATSSGANTGELFF. The chain couples TRBV24-1 to TRBJ2-2; no firm D call. The CDR3 loop spans 14 amino acids. Germline-derived CDR1 and CDR2 are KGHDR and SFDVKD. Trimming removed 6 bases at V and 0 bases at J, with 7 bases between.

The gene calls are TRBV24-1 and TRBJ2-7; tentatively, D is TRBD1 or TRBD2 (5 bases each). Deletions cut 6 bases from V and 1 base from J, with 12 bases between. Per germline, CDR1 KGHDR and CDR2 SFDVKD. The CDR3 has 14 amino acids. CDR3 nucleotide sequence: TGTGCCACCAGTCTCCGGGACCGATCCTACGAGCAGTACTTC. As protein: CATSLRDRSYEQYF.

This chain uses TRBV7-7 with TRBJ2-2; TRBD1 matches 9 bases. The CDR3 totals 15 residues. Unmatched junction bases numbered 5, after V lost 4 bases and J lost 5 bases. Per germline, CDR1 SSHAT and CDR2 FNYEAQ (reference sequence). CDR3 amino acids: CASSSHRGRTGELFF. CDR3 nucleotides: TGTGCCAGCAGCTCTCACAGGGGGCGTACCGGGGAGCTGTTTTTT.

This chain connects TRBV6-5 to TRBJ1-4, with a weak D call TRBD1 (5 bases). This CDR3 spans 14 amino acids. Trimming took off 8 bases at V and 7 bases at J, with 17 bases between the two ends. Germline CDR1 is MNHEY and CDR2 is SVGAGI. DNA of the CDR3: TGTGCCAGCCGGAGGAGCGGGACGAGTGAAAAACTGTTTTTT. It is translated as CASRRSGTSEKLFF.

The rearrangement joins TRBV13 to TRBJ1-6; D remains unclear. Germline V gives CDR1 PRHDT, CDR2 FYEKMQ (reference sequence). Trimming stripped 3 bases from V and 7 bases from J, with 10 bases between. This CDR3 region has 14 residues. The CDR3 is CASSFNTGNSPLHF. The CDR3 bases are TGTGCCAGCAGCTTTAACACGGGAAATTCACCCCTCCACTTT.

The chain employs TRBV7-2 and TRBJ2-3, with a possible D match to TRBD2 (5 bases). The V end lost 2 bases, the J end lost 1 base, and 10 bases lay between the germline ends. There are 15 residues in the CDR3. The V gene's germline CDR1 is SGHTA and CDR2 FQGNSA. CDR3 DNA: TGTGCCAGCAGCTTAAAAAATAGCGGCACAGATACGCAGTATTTT. Its protein product is CASSLKNSGTDTQYF.

The sample holds a few counts of this clone. The chain uses TRBV2 and TRBJ2-3; 11 nucleotides match TRBD2. CDR1 is SNHLY and CDR2 is FYNNEI in the germline V gene. Losses at the gene ends were 7 bases for V and 3 bases for J; bases not matched to a gene: 3. The CDR3 consists of 14 residues. The CDR3: CASNSGGGTDTQYF. CDR3 coding DNA: TGTGCCAGCAATAGCGGGGGGGGAACAGATACGCAGTATTTT.

This chain connects TRBV2 to TRBJ1-1, with 7 bases matching TRBD1. This CDR3 spans 14 amino acids. Germline assignment: CDR1 SNHLY and CDR2 FYNNEI. Germline trimming cut 6 bases from V and 0 bases from J; bases unmatched to any gene: 4. The CDR3 DNA reads as TGTGCCAGCAGCCTACAGGGGATGAACACTGAAGCTTTCTTT. Protein: CASSLQGMNTEAFF.

CDR3 nucleotide sequence: TGCAGTGCTAGAGAGTATGAGCAGTTCTTC. Residues: CSAREYEQFF. The chain uses TRBV20-1 and TRBJ2-1, with no clear D. V was shortened by 0 bases and J by 8 bases, with 2 bases between the two germline ends. The CDR3 loop spans 10 amino acids. Germline-derived CDR1 and CDR2 are DFQATT and SNEGSKA (reference sequence).

The rearrangement uses TRBV6-5 and TRBJ2-3, with D perhaps matching TRBD1 (6 bases). CDR1 and CDR2 from the germline V gene are MNHEY and SVGAGI. The CDR3 is 12 residues long. Trimming removed 6 bases from V and 6 bases from J, with 10 bases in between. CDR3 amino acids: CASRNRVDTQYF. For the CDR3, the DNA is TGTGCCAGCAGAAACAGGGTTGATACGCAGTATTTT.

The chain combines TRBV2 with TRBJ1-6; D gene ambiguous. There are 16 residues in the CDR3. Germline assignment: CDR1 SNHLY and CDR2 FYNNEI. Trimming left V 6 bases short and J 0 bases short, with 12 bases between. CDR3 sequence reads: CASSVDRSSYNSPLHF. Here the CDR3 DNA reads TGTGCCAGCAGCGTTGACCGGAGCTCCTATAATTCACCCCTCCACTTT.

This chain connects TRBV5-1 to TRBJ2-5; D unresolved. In germline, CDR1 is SGHRS, CDR2 YFSETQ. This CDR3 is built from 12 residues. Trimming left V 0 bases short and J 5 bases short, with 5 bases between. CDR3 amino acids: CASSLVRETQYF. Written as DNA, the CDR3 is TGCGCCAGCAGCTTGGTACGGGAGACCCAGTACTTC.

J is TRBJ1-1 and V is TRBV18; D not certain. CDR1 is KGHSH, CDR2 LQKENI, per germline. This CDR3 has 14 amino acids. V was clipped by 1 base and J by 1 base, with 7 bases between them. The CDR3: CASSPLDRNTEAFF. In DNA form, the CDR3 reads TGTGCCAGCTCACCACTCGATAGGAACACTGAAGCTTTCTTT.

The chain recombines TRBV29-1 with TRBJ2-5; D is undetermined. The CDR3 covers 15 residues. Trimming left V 3 bases short and J 0 bases short, with 14 bases between. Germline assignment: CDR1 SQVTM and CDR2 ANQGSEA. As DNA, the CDR3 is TGCAGCGTTGACTCGCTGACCACGTACCAAGAGACCCAGTACTTC. This encodes CSVDSLTTYQETQYF.

The chain recombines TRBV6-6 with TRBJ1-4; weak D call: TRBD1 (5 bases). This CDR3 region has 16 residues. Trimming left V 2 bases short and J 4 bases short, with 14 bases between. CDR1 and CDR2 from the germline V gene are MNHNY and SVGAGI (reference sequence). The CDR3 protein is CASSYGQGLGNEKLFF. Written as DNA, the CDR3 is TGTGCCAGCAGTTACGGGCAGGGCCTGGGTAATGAAAAACTGTTTTTT.

V is TRBV11-2 and J is TRBJ2-5; D gene unclear. This CDR3 is 14 amino acids long. Trimming shortened V by 6 bases and J by 0 bases, and 11 bases separated the two germline ends. Germline lookup yields CDR1 SGHAT and CDR2 FQNNGV. CDR3: CASSIHEYQETQYF. CDR3 coding DNA: TGTGCCAGCAGTATACACGAGTACCAAGAGACCCAGTACTTC.

This chain uses TRBV7-9 with TRBJ1-3, with 10 bases identical to TRBD1. Trimming took 2 bases from V and 1 from J; bases not matched to a gene: 5. The CDR3 covers 17 residues. Germline values: CDR1 SEHNR, CDR2 FQNEAQ (reference sequence). CDR3 in amino acids: CASSLRRTGGSGNTIYF. CDR3 DNA: TGTGCCAGCAGCTTAAGAAGGACAGGGGGATCTGGAAACACCATATATTTT.

The chain has TRBV19 and TRBJ2-2, with D perhaps TRBD1 (5 bases). The CDR3 is 15 amino acids. The V and J ends lost 1 base and 3 bases respectively, with 9 bases between them. The germline CDR1 and CDR2 sequences are LNHDA and SQIVND (reference sequence). The CDR3 nucleotides are TGTGCCAGTAGTATAGGGGCAGGGTACACCGGGGAGCTGTTTTTT. Its protein is CASSIGAGYTGELFF.

About this clone: Other DNA sequences of this sample code for an identical CDR3. The rearrangement uses TRBV19 and TRBJ2-1; D may be TRBD2 (6 bases). The CDR3 runs 15 residues. With 3 bases removed from V and 0 bases from J, the gap between germline ends came to 9 bases. Germline V lookup: CDR1 LNHDA, CDR2 SQIVND (reference sequence). CDR3 sequence: CASSISGSSYNEQFF. Written as DNA, the CDR3 is TGTGCCAGTAGTATCTCCGGGAGCTCCTACAATGAGCAGTTCTTC.

V usage is TRBV5-1 and J usage is TRBJ1-2; D call uncertain. CDR1 is SGHRS and CDR2 is YFSETQ in the germline V gene. The CDR3 covers 12 residues. Trimming shortened V by 4 bases and J by 4 bases, and 8 bases separated the two germline ends. The chain's CDR3 is CASSEDGYGYTF. As DNA, the CDR3 is TGCGCCAGCAGCGAGGACGGCTATGGCTACACCTTC.

CDR3 bases: TGTGCCAGCAGACCATCGGGGGGCGGCCAGCCCCAGCATTTT. Translating it yields CASRPSGGGQPQHF. The chain is built from TRBV6-5 and TRBJ1-5, with D tentatively TRBD1 (6 bases). The CDR3 loop spans 14 amino acids. V was clipped by 6 bases and J by 7 bases, with 16 bases between them. Looked up from germline, CDR1 is MNHEY and CDR2 is SVGAGI.

The chain uses TRBV19 and TRBJ1-2; D may be TRBD1 (5 bases). V was clipped by 3 bases and J by 10 bases, with 12 bases between them. The CDR3 is 12 residues long. Germline CDR1 is LNHDA and CDR2 is SQIVND (reference sequence). CDR3: CASSMLGTYYTF. For the CDR3, the DNA is TGTGCCAGTAGTATGCTAGGGACCTACTACACCTTC.

This clone appeared a single time. J is TRBJ2-1 and V is TRBV5-1, with a weak D call TRBD2 (6 bases). Trimming removed 0 bases at V and 4 bases at J, with 8 bases between. Germline-derived CDR1 and CDR2 are SGHRS and YFSETQ. This CDR3 has 14 amino acids. CDR3 DNA: TGCGCCAGCAGCTTGGTTGGGACTTACAATGAGCAGTTCTTC. Translated: CASSLVGTYNEQFF. The variable domain in full, with the rest retrieved from reference TRBV5-1 and TRBJ2-1, is KAGVTQTPRYLIKTRGQQVTLSCSPISGHRSVSWYQQTPGQGLQFLFEYFSETQRNKGNFPGRFSGRQFSNSRSEMNVSTLELGDSALYLCASSLVGTYNEQFFGPGTRLTVL.

This sequence joins TRBV29-1 and TRBJ2-3; TRBD2 is a possible D gene (6 bases). The germline V gene has CDR1 SQVTM and CDR2 ANQGSEA. This CDR3 comprises 11 residues. CDR3 amino acids: CSIGGSDTQYF. For the CDR3, the DNA is TGCAGTATCGGGGGATCAGATACGCAGTATTTT.

CDR3 sequence: CASRSRRTDQETQYF. The CDR3 coding sequence is TGTGCCAGCAGGAGCCGCCGGACAGACCAAGAGACCCAGTACTTC. This chain links TRBV2 with TRBJ2-5; possibly TRBD1 for D (6 bases). CDR1 is SNHLY and CDR2 is FYNNEI in the germline V gene. Trimming stripped 6 bases from V and 0 bases from J, with 14 bases between. The CDR3 contains 15 residues.

CDR3 in DNA: TGTGCCAGCAGTTTGGCCCTGGGGCCCCAGCATTTT. Translated, it gives CASSLALGPQHF. J is TRBJ1-5 and V is TRBV28; D not resolved. Germline assignment: CDR1 MDHEN and CDR2 SYDVKM. CDR3 length: 12 amino acids. V lost 3 bases and J lost 9, with 9 bases in between.

The chain has TRBV10-2 and TRBJ1-1; 9 nucleotides line up with TRBD1. This CDR3 contains 16 residues. Trimming at V came to 1 base and at J to 4 bases, leaving 7 bases not matched to a gene. Germline CDR1 and CDR2: WSHSY and SAAADI. CDR3 DNA sequence: TGCGCCAGCAGTGAGTGGGGGACAGGGAGTCCCACTGAAGCTTTCTTT. This codes for CASSEWGTGSPTEAFF.